The rows below give T cell receptor beta chains drawn from one sample of a study of Ad26.COV2.S vaccination and SARS-CoV-2 variants. Produced via immunoSEQ multiplex PCR; TCRdb's table is partial and in-frame only. The repertoire holds about 440,000 clones, with 90% as singletons. The starting material was peripheral blood, obtained in a trial of Ad26.COV2.S vaccine versus placebo. Receptor source: a person between 18 and 65 years old who received the Ad26.COV2.S COVID-19 vaccine or a placebo. Both conserved end residues are part of each CDR3. A D gene is named only where the DNA matches it firmly. Clone sizes are given selectively: once, few, many, or a class where the clone is expanded.

>TRBD1|TRBJ2-1|once|TRBV6-2/TRBV6-3
CASSPRGPPYNEQFF
TGTGCCAGCAGTCCCAGGGGGCCCCCTTACAATGAGCAGTTCTTC
>NA|TRBJ2-2|once|TRBV29-1
CSVVRGVTGELFF
TGCAGCGTTGTTCGTGGGGTCACCGGGGAGCTGTTTTTT
>TRBD2|TRBJ2-3|NA|TRBV4-1
CASSQAGLAGGKDTQYF
TGCGCCAGCAGCCAAGCGGGACTAGCGGGAGGGAAAGATACGCAGTATTTT
>TRBD2|TRBJ2-2|NA|TRBV6-2/TRBV6-3
CASSYSNFAGGFTGELFF
TGTGCCAGCAGTTACTCGAATTTTGCGGGAGGCTTCACCGGGGAGCTGTTTTTT
>TRBD1|TRBJ2-3|NA|TRBV5-1
CASSLAERGRGDTQYF
TGCGCCAGCAGCTTGGCCGAGAGGGGGCGCGGAGATACGCAGTATTTT
>NA|TRBJ2-5|NA|TRBV7-9
CASSLMGDRETQYF
TGTGCCAGCAGCTTAATGGGGGACCGAGAGACCCAGTACTTC
>TRBD1|TRBJ1-2|NA|TRBV6-2/TRBV6-3
CASSSGTGYIYGYTF
TGTGCCAGCAGTTCCGGGACAGGGTATATTTATGGCTACACCTTC
>NA|TRBJ2-6|NA|TRBV15
CATSREIGRHSGANVLTF
TGTGCCACCAGCAGAGAAATAGGACGCCATTCTGGGGCCAACGTCCTGACTTTC
>NA|TRBJ2-7|NA|TRBV4-3
CASSQVGGSSYEQYF
TGCGCCAGCAGCCAAGTGGGGGGTTCCTCCTACGAGCAGTACTTC
>TRBD2|TRBJ2-1|NA|TRBV13
CASRISGRAGNEQFF
TGTGCCAGCAGGATTAGCGGGAGGGCCGGGAATGAGCAGTTCTTC
>NA|TRBJ1-2|NA|TRBV29-1
CSVEKRDGYTF
TGCAGCGTTGAAAAGAGAGATGGCTACACCTTC
>NA|TRBJ1-2|once|TRBV27
CASSSRARGNYGYTF
TGTGCCAGCAGTTCCAGGGCGAGGGGTAACTATGGCTACACCTTC
>TRBD2|TRBJ2-7|once|TRBV5-4
CASSFSGLAGGAYEQYF
TGTGCCAGCAGCTTTTCGGGACTAGCGGGAGGAGCCTACGAGCAGTACTTC
>TRBD1|TRBJ2-7|NA|TRBV30
CAWRGGQGGQYF
TGTGCCTGGAGGGGGGGACAGGGGGGGCAGTACTTC
>TRBD2|TRBJ2-1|once|TRBV27
CASSFIAGGPGEQFF
TGTGCCAGCAGTTTTATAGCGGGAGGGCCTGGTGAGCAGTTCTTC
>NA|TRBJ2-2|NA|TRBV7-9
CASSLVSLVTGELFF
TGTGCCAGCAGCTTAGTTTCTCTAGTCACCGGGGAGCTGTTTTTT
>TRBD2|TRBJ2-5|NA|TRBV27
CASSLLLAGGERETQYF
TGTGCCAGCAGTTTGTTACTAGCGGGAGGAGAAAGGGAGACCCAGTACTTC
>TRBD1|TRBJ1-5|NA|TRBV6-6
CASSPGGGSIGNQPQHF
TGTGCCAGCAGTCCAGGGGGAGGATCTATAGGCAATCAGCCCCAGCATTTT
>NA|TRBJ1-5|NA|TRBV19
CASSGRSRPLSNQPQHF
TGTGCCAGTAGCGGAAGGTCCCGGCCGCTTAGCAATCAGCCCCAGCATTTT
>NA|TRBJ2-1|NA|TRBV19
CASSIGSYNEQFF
TGTGCCAGTAGTATCGGCAGTTACAATGAGCAGTTCTTC
>TRBD2|TRBJ2-3|NA|TRBV27
CASSLGLAKDTQYF
TGTGCCAGCAGTTTAGGACTAGCTAAAGATACGCAGTATTTT
>TRBD2|TRBJ2-3|NA|TRBV5-6
CASSLGLAGTDTQYF
TGTGCCAGCAGCTTAGGACTAGCGGGCACAGATACGCAGTATTTT
>NA|TRBJ1-5|NA|TRBV28
CASANGGNGQPQHF
TGTGCCAGCGCAAACGGAGGGAATGGACAGCCCCAGCATTTT
>NA|TRBJ2-1|NA|TRBV28
CASSLGGRLFNEQFF
TGTGCCAGCAGTTTAGGAGGGAGGCTTTTTAATGAGCAGTTCTTC
>TRBD1|TRBJ2-3|NA|TRBV10-3
CAIRDRERTDTQYF
TGTGCCATCAGAGACAGGGAACGCACAGATACGCAGTATTTT
>NA|TRBJ1-1|NA|TRBV5-1
CASSLEFRGTEAFF
TGCGCCAGCAGCTTGGAATTTAGGGGCACTGAAGCTTTCTTT
>NA|TRBJ2-3|NA|TRBV20-1
CSASNTDTQYF
TGCAGTGCTAGCAACACAGATACGCAGTATTTT
>TRBD1|TRBJ1-6|NA|TRBV10-3
CAIRVAGTGSNSPLHF
TGTGCCATCAGGGTTGCCGGGACAGGGTCAAATTCACCCCTCCACTTT
>TRBD2|TRBJ2-3|NA|TRBV6-2/TRBV6-3
CASTPPLKVAGTDTQYF
TGTGCCAGCACCCCCCCTCTTAAGGTAGCGGGGACAGATACGCAGTATTTT
>NA|TRBJ1-2|NA|TRBV28
CASSGHRETGYTF
TGTGCCAGCAGCGGCCACAGGGAAACCGGCTACACCTTC
>NA|TRBJ2-1|NA|TRBV5-1
CASSLEGGANEQFF
TGCGCCAGCAGCTTGGAAGGGGGTGCCAATGAGCAGTTCTTC
>NA|TRBJ2-5|NA|TRBV10-3
CAISGTAQETQYF
TGTGCCATCAGCGGGACTGCCCAAGAGACCCAGTACTTC
>TRBD1|TRBJ2-2|NA|TRBV6-5
CASGRTGYTGELFF
TGTGCCAGCGGCCGGACAGGGTACACCGGGGAGCTGTTTTTT
>NA|TRBJ1-1|NA|TRBV7-2
CASSPRGGSTEAFF
TGTGCCAGCAGCCCCAGGGGAGGGAGCACTGAAGCTTTCTTT
>NA|TRBJ2-5|NA|TRBV12-3/TRBV12-4
CASSLQQRETQYF
TGTGCCAGCAGTTTGCAACAGCGGGAGACCCAGTACTTC
>TRBD1|TRBJ2-7|NA|TRBV14
CASSPKASTGGFFPEGEQYF
TGTGCCAGCAGCCCAAAGGCATCGACAGGGGGCTTCTTCCCTGAGGGCGAGCAGTACTTC
>NA|TRBJ1-1|NA|TRBV5-8
CASSLGRVRTEAFF
TGTGCCAGCAGCTTGGGACGGGTAAGGACTGAAGCTTTCTTT
>TRBD1|TRBJ1-1|NA|TRBV5-1
CASSFYPGTGPTEAFF
TGCGCCAGCAGCTTTTATCCGGGGACAGGGCCGACTGAAGCTTTCTTT
>NA|TRBJ1-1|NA|TRBV11-3
CASSSGARDGNTEAFF
TGTGCCAGCAGCTCGGGGGCTCGGGACGGGAACACTGAAGCTTTCTTT
>NA|TRBJ2-5|NA|TRBV7-6
CASRKLRGTETQYF
TGTGCCAGCAGAAAACTGCGGGGAACAGAGACCCAGTACTTC
>NA|TRBJ1-1|NA|TRBV11-2
CASRVPNRATEAFF
TGTGCTTCCCGGGTCCCTAACAGGGCCACTGAAGCTTTCTTT
>TRBD1|TRBJ2-7|NA|TRBV18
CASSRGQYSYEQYF
TGTGCCAGCTCACGGGGACAGTACTCCTACGAGCAGTACTTC
>NA|TRBJ2-7|once|TRBV28
CASSSSWAGFYEQYF
TGTGCCAGCAGCTCCTCTTGGGCGGGATTCTACGAGCAGTACTTC
>NA|TRBJ2-1|NA|TRBV5-1
CASSRGPRGVIAAEQNEQFF
TGCGCCAGCAGTCGGGGTCCCAGGGGGGTAATAGCGGCAGAGCAAAATGAGCAGTTCTTC
>NA|TRBJ1-4|NA|TRBV7-2
CASSSGRRNEKLFF
TGTGCCAGCAGCTCAGGGAGGCGGAATGAAAAACTGTTTTTT
>NA|TRBJ2-5|NA|TRBV19
CASSSGVGVQETQYF
TGTGCCAGTAGTTCGGGGGTCGGTGTCCAAGAGACCCAGTACTTC
>TRBD2|TRBJ2-1|NA|TRBV12-5
CASGSGTRRNEQFF
TGTGCTAGTGGATCCGGGACTAGACGAAATGAGCAGTTCTTC
>NA|TRBJ2-6|NA|TRBV28
CASNGDGRSGANVLTF
TGTGCCAGCAATGGCGACGGACGCTCTGGGGCCAACGTCCTGACTTTC
>NA|TRBJ2-5|NA|TRBV5-1
CASSGATGIGETQYF
TGCGCCAGCAGCGGGGCGACAGGTATCGGAGAGACCCAGTACTTC